The present TCR beta chain was sequenced within a study of blood T cell dynamics during melanoma immunotherapy. Study results and limitations: Disease-control patients' PBMC repertoires became either more clonal or more diverse at W3.

This clone has just a few counts. The antigen is not known. Sequencing was performed with immunoSEQ multiplex PCR; in TCRdb, only in-frame clones are kept and a portion is missing. The repertoire consists of more than 10,000 clones, with approximately 84% occurring once and the leading ten covering roughly 9%. Time point described: pre-treatment baseline. One draw preceded checkpoint blockade; another followed its first cycle at week 3. Disease control meant complete response, partial response or stable disease at 12 weeks. The CDR3 loop spans 15 amino acids. V lost 0 bases, J lost 4 bases, and 9 bases lay in between. Germline loops: CDR1 MGHRA, CDR2 YSYEKL.

The chain couples TRBV4-1 to TRBJ1-4, with no clear D. The source of this sequence is a human donor with melanoma. This material consisted of blood, taken from a patient treated with checkpoint blockade. CDR3 region: CASSQERSFNEKLFF. CDR3 in DNA: TGCGCCAGCAGCCAAGAGAGAAGCTTTAATGAAAAACTGTTTTTT.